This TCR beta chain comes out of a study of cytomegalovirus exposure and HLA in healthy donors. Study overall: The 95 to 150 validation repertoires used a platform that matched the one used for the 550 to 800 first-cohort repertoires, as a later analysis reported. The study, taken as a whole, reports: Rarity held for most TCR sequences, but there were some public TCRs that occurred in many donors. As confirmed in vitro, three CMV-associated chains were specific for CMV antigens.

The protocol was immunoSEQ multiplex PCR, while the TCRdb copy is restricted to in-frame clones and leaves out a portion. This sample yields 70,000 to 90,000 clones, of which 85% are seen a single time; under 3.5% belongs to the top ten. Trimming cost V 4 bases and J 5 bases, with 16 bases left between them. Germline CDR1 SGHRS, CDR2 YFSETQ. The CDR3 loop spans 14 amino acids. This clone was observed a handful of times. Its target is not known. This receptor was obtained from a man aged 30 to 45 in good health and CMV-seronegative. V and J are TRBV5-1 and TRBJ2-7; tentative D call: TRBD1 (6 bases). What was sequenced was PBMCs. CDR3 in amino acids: CASSLHRDSNEQYF. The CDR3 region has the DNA TGCGCCAGCAGCCTTCACAGGGATAGTAACGAGCAGTACTTC.